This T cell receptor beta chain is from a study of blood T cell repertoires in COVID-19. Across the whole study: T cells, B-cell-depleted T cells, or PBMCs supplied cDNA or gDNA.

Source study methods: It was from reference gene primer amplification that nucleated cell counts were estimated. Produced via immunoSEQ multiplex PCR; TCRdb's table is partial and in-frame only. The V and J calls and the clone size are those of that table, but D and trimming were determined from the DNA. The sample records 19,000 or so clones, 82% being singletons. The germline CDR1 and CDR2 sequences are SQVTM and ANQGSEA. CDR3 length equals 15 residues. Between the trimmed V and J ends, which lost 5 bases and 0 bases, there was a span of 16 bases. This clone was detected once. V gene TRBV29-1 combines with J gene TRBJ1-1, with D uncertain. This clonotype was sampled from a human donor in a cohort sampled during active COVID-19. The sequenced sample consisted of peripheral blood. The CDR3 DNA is TGCAGCGTTCGACTCGGAAGTACTATGAACACTGAAGCTTTCTTT. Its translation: CSVRLGSTMNTEAFF.